This T cell receptor beta chain was captured by sequencing in a study of blood T cell repertoires in COVID-19. At the level of the study: The United States, Italy and Spain supplied acute and convalescent COVID-19 samples. From T cells, B-cell-depleted T cells, or PBMCs came the material, which was cDNA or gDNA.

The CDR3 is 14 residues long. Per germline, CDR1 SGHAT and CDR2 FQDESV (reference sequence). V was cut by 0 bases and J by 3 bases, with 8 bases left in between. Per the original data handling: Researchers report that nucleated cell counts were estimated from reference gene primer amplification. Repertoires were generated with immunoSEQ multiplex PCR, while TCRdb's copy carries only in-frame clones and drops some. D and trimming were read from the DNA, whereas the V and J calls and clone size are those reported in that table. This table holds about 92,000 clones, around 90% found once. Those enrolled in Seattle joined during active infection and were followed longitudinally afterward.

Source material: peripheral blood. The receptor's source is an older woman with COVID-19, enrolled during active disease. The chain recombines TRBV11-1 with TRBJ1-2; D unresolved. The CDR3 loop reads CASSLAYTDYGYTF. The CDR3 DNA reads as TGTGCCAGCAGCTTAGCATACACCGACTATGGCTACACCTTC.